The entry below describes one TCR beta chain. This record belongs to a study of cytomegalovirus exposure and HLA in healthy donors. V lost 7 bases to trimming and J lost 1 base; unmatched junction nucleotides: 6. Germline assignment: CDR1 MDHEN and CDR2 SYDVKM. CDR3 size: 14 residues. PCR involved 60 Vbeta and 13 Jbeta primers. TCRdb's copy holds only in-frame clones and misses some; the assay was immunoSEQ multiplex PCR. The sample lists about 200,000 clones, 60% to 85% occurring once. The receptor was derived from a woman between 40 and 55 years old in good health and CMV-seronegative. The sequencing input was PBMCs. The V and J genes are TRBV28 and TRBJ1-1, with 7 bases matching TRBD1. CDR3 region: CASIRGQGNTEAFF. The CDR3 bases are TGTGCCAGCATAAGGGGGCAGGGGAACACTGAAGCTTTCTTT.